This T cell receptor beta chain was recovered during a study of T-cell memory formation after mild COVID-19. This CDR3 comprises 14 residues. Trimming at V came to 7 bases and at J to 5 bases, leaving 7 bases not matched to a gene. CDR1 is MNHEY and CDR2 is SVGAGI in the germline V gene. Sample barcodes and UMIs were carried by the TCR alpha and TCR beta cDNA libraries that 5'RACE generated with constant-segment primers. TCRdb used MiXCR to reprocess the 5' RACE reads, holding one entry per CDR3 protein. This table holds approximately 490,000 distinct CDR3 sequences, roughly 22% found once. The source material was PBMCs or a T cell subset sorted from them (not recorded which). The chain joins TRBV6-5 to TRBJ1-2; 10 bases agree with TRBD1. The sequence came from an adult woman who had mild COVID-19 (a few samples of this study predate the infection). Cell type and time point are not known. In DNA, the CDR3 is TGTGCCAGCATGCGTGGGACAGGGGTTTATGGCTACACCTTC. It codes for CASMRGTGVYGYTF.